Listed here are 26 T cell receptor beta chains from one sample, sequenced in a study of blood T cell repertoires in COVID-19. Clones were read by immunoSEQ multiplex PCR, and TCRdb kept only the in-frame ones, dropping some. Here the sample spans about 370,000 clones, approximately 89% being singletons. Sequencing was carried out using PBMCs or T cells enriched from blood (not recorded which). The receptor set was obtained from a woman aged 40 to 50 who had been exposed to COVID-19.

J is TRBJ2-7 and V is TRBV6-2 or TRBV6-3, with D possibly being TRBD1 (5 bases). The CDR3 totals 19 residues. The V and J ends lost 5 bases and 1 base respectively, with 27 bases between them. CDR1 MNHEY and CDR2 SVGEGT come from the germline V gene. CDR3 in amino acids: CASSRLLDKLIISSYEQYF. The CDR3 DNA reads as TGTGCCAGCAGTCGCCTACTGGACAAGCTAATCATAAGTTCCTACGAGCAGTACTTC.

This rearrangement joins TRBV30 to TRBJ1-1; TRBD1 might be the D (6 bases). Germline V gene sequence: CDR1 GTSNPN, CDR2 SVGIG (reference sequence). V lost 7 bases and J 5 bases, leaving 11 bases between the germline ends. This CDR3 is built from 11 residues. The CDR3 DNA reads as TGTGCCTCCTGTAGGGGGACTGAAGCTTTCTTT. It is translated as CASCRGTEAFF.

The chain joins TRBV6-5 to TRBJ1-4; 7 bases agree with TRBD1. With 10 bases clipped from V and 6 bases from J, the junction kept 8 bases outside the gene matches. There are 13 residues in the CDR3. Germline V CDR1 and CDR2: MNHEY, SVGAGI. In DNA, the CDR3 is TGTGCCACCTCCGGGACAGAAGATGAAAAACTGTTTTTT. Translation: CATSGTEDEKLFF.

This rearrangement joins TRBV5-1 to TRBJ1-2; no clear D. V lost 6 bases to trimming and J lost 2 bases, with 11 bases between them. CDR1 is SGHRS and CDR2 is YFSETQ in the germline V gene. This CDR3 has 13 amino acids. CDR3 DNA sequence: TGCGCCAGCAAGAGGACTCTAAACTATGGCTACACCTTC. Its translation: CASKRTLNYGYTF.

This clone was observed once. The rearrangement uses TRBV7-2 and TRBJ2-3, with D hard to call. This CDR3 comprises 18 residues. V lost 1 base and J 5 bases, leaving 22 bases between the germline ends. CDR1 is SGHTA and CDR2 is FQGNSA in the germline V gene. The CDR3 DNA is TGTGCCAGCAGCTTAGTACGCCTCCAGGTACCACACAGAGATACGCAGTATTTT. Protein product: CASSLVRLQVPHRDTQYF.

The chain couples TRBV30 to TRBJ2-5; weak D call: TRBD2 (6 bases). Trimming left V 5 bases short and J 1 base short, with 11 bases between. Germline V gene data show CDR1 as GTSNPN and CDR2 as SVGIG (reference sequence). The CDR3 covers 13 residues. The CDR3 reads CAWGGTIQETQYF. The CDR3 coding sequence is TGTGCCTGGGGGGGGACGATCCAAGAGACCCAGTACTTC.

This sequence joins TRBV6-5 and TRBJ1-2; 9 positions agree with TRBD1. Germline CDR1 reads MNHEY; CDR2 reads SVGAGI. CDR3 length: 13 amino acids. The V segment lost 4 bases and the J segment 8 bases; nucleotides outside the gene matches: 5. The CDR3 is CASSLQGARGYTF. The CDR3 coding sequence is TGTGCCAGCAGTTTACAGGGGGCGCGGGGCTACACCTTC.

The chain combines TRBV12-5 with TRBJ1-3, with TRBD1 as a possible D gene (6 bases). CDR3 length: 14 residues. V lost 5 bases and J 4 bases, leaving 12 bases between the germline ends. CDR1 and CDR2 from the germline V gene are LGHNT and FRNRAP. The CDR3 nucleotides are TGTGCTAGTGGTCCCGGGGGGGCAGGAAACACCATATATTTT. This encodes CASGPGGAGNTIYF.

The chain links TRBV19 to TRBJ2-7, with 8 positions matching TRBD2. V lost 2 bases and J lost 2; bases outside the gene matches: 8. Germline values: CDR1 LNHDA, CDR2 SQIVND (reference sequence). The CDR3 has 16 amino acids. This CDR3 reads CASSISLAAITYEQYF. The CDR3 DNA reads as TGTGCCAGTAGTATATCACTAGCGGCTATCACCTACGAGCAGTACTTC.

The CDR3 bases are TGTGCCAGCAGTTCACGAACCGGGGGCACAGATACGCAGTATTTT. It is translated as CASSSRTGGTDTQYF. The chain recombines TRBV6-6 with TRBJ2-3; maybe TRBD2 (5 bases). The CDR3 sequence is 15 residues long. Germline values: CDR1 MNHNY, CDR2 SVGAGI (reference sequence). Trimming shortened V by 4 bases and J by 1 base, and 12 bases separated the two germline ends.

V is TRBV25-1 and J is TRBJ2-2, with D maybe TRBD2 (7 bases). The CDR3 spans 14 residues. V was shortened by 7 bases and J by 3 bases, with 12 bases between the two germline ends. Germline V gives CDR1 MGHDK, CDR2 SYGVNS. CDR3 amino acids: CASTRGGDTGELFF. The CDR3 region has the DNA TGTGCCAGCACCAGAGGGGGGGACACCGGGGAGCTGTTTTTT.

The CDR3 here is CATSDPDRMYF. In nucleotides, the CDR3 is TGTGCCACCAGTGATCCAGATCGAATGTACTTC. J is TRBJ2-7 and V is TRBV24-1; D is undetermined. The CDR3 is 11 amino acids. Trimming left V 3 bases short and J 12 bases short, with 11 bases between. CDR1 KGHDR and CDR2 SFDVKD come from the germline V gene.

The chain is built from TRBV23-1 and TRBJ2-5, with TRBD1 identical over 10 bases. TRBV23-1 is an ORF for which the function is uncertain. V lost 4 bases to trimming and J lost 4 bases; unmatched junction nucleotides: 6. The CDR3 runs to 15 residues. The CDR3 nucleotides are TGCGCCAGCAGTCCCGGGACAGGGGAGGGAGAGACCCAGTACTTC. The encoded protein is CASSPGTGEGETQYF.

The V and J genes are TRBV5-1 and TRBJ1-5; no clear D. The CDR3 has 13 residues. V was cut by 7 bases and J by 1 base, with 9 bases left in between. Looked up from germline, CDR1 is SGHRS and CDR2 is YFSETQ. The CDR3 is CASRGGSNQPQHF. CDR3 nucleotide sequence: TGCGCCAGCCGGGGAGGGAGCAATCAGCCCCAGCATTTT.

This clone was seen just once. CDR3 sequence: CASQMNTEAFF. The CDR3 nucleotides are TGTGCCAGCCAGATGAACACTGAAGCTTTCTTT. The chain recombines TRBV2 with TRBJ1-1; D not certain. Between the trimmed V and J ends, which lost 8 bases and 0 bases, there was a span of 4 bases. Looked up from germline, CDR1 is SNHLY and CDR2 is FYNNEI. The CDR3 runs to 11 residues.

This clone was detected only a few times. The chain uses TRBV5-4 and TRBJ1-1; TRBD1 is a possible D gene (5 bases). Trimming took 0 bases from V and 6 from J, leaving 6 bases between them. The CDR3 spans 12 residues. In germline, CDR1 is SGHNT, CDR2 YYREEE (reference sequence). As DNA, the CDR3 is TGTGCCAGCAGCTTGGGACAGTCTGAAGCTTTCTTT. Amino acids: CASSLGQSEAFF.

The chain combines TRBV7-3 with TRBJ2-1, with D perhaps TRBD2 (5 bases). The germline V gene has CDR1 SGHTA and CDR2 FQGTGA. The V end lost 0 bases, the J end lost 7 bases, and 13 bases lay between the germline ends. The CDR3 runs to 15 residues. This chain's CDR3 is CASSLTGFSGNEQFF. The CDR3 region has the DNA TGTGCCAGCAGCTTAACAGGGTTTTCGGGAAATGAGCAGTTCTTC.

The J gene is TRBJ1-2, the V gene TRBV4-2; D is unresolved. Deletions cut 0 bases from V and 0 bases from J, with 11 bases between. Per germline, CDR1 LGHNA and CDR2 YNFKEQ. The CDR3 is 16 amino acids. CDR3 sequence: CASSQELRGANYGYTF. The DNA for the CDR3 is TGTGCCAGCAGCCAAGAACTCCGGGGAGCTAACTATGGCTACACCTTC.

This clone has only one observation. V gene TRBV3-1 (or the pseudogene TRBV3-2) combines with J gene TRBJ2-7; perhaps TRBD2 as D (5 bases). Per the germline V gene, CDR1 is LGHDT and CDR2 is YNNKEL (reference sequence). This CDR3 contains 12 residues. Trimming shortened V by 1 base and J by 4 bases, and 5 bases separated the two germline ends. This CDR3 is CASSQAGYEQYF. The CDR3 nucleotides read TGTGCCAGCAGCCAAGCGGGATACGAGCAGTACTTC.

This clone was observed a single time. The chain has TRBV10-2 and TRBJ2-1, with TRBD2 matching 13 bases. V dropped 6 bases and J dropped 4; count of bases not matched to a gene: 12. Germline values: CDR1 WSHSY, CDR2 SAAADI. This CDR3 spans 18 amino acids. The CDR3 nucleotides are TGCGCCAGCAGGGACGACTCAGGACTAGCGGGGGCATACAATGAGCAGTTCTTC. Its translation is CASRDDSGLAGAYNEQFF.

The sample holds one count of this clone. The gene calls are TRBV28 and TRBJ2-5; 8 nucleotides align to TRBD2. Germline V gene data show CDR1 as MDHEN and CDR2 as SYDVKM. The CDR3 extends over 13 amino acids. J was trimmed by 3 bases and V by 5 bases; bases with no gene match: 2. CDR3 sequence reads: CASSLSGKETQYF. The CDR3 DNA is TGTGCCAGCAGTCTTAGCGGGAAAGAGACCCAGTACTTC.

The rearrangement joins TRBV11-3 to TRBJ1-1; 7 nucleotides align to TRBD1. There are 15 residues in the CDR3. Germline V CDR1 and CDR2: SGHNT, YENEEA. J was trimmed by 9 bases and V by 0 bases; bases with no gene match: 10. The CDR3, as DNA: TGTGCCAGCAGCTTAGAAGACCCACAGGGACAGAAAGCTTTCTTT. The encoded protein is CASSLEDPQGQKAFF.

The chain is built from TRBV27 and TRBJ2-5; D perhaps matches TRBD2 (5 bases). Trimming removed 3 bases at V and 1 base at J, with 15 bases between. The germline gives CDR1 MNHEY, CDR2 SMNVEV (reference sequence). The CDR3 runs 16 residues. DNA for the CDR3: TGTGCCAGCAGTTTTACCCTCGGGAAAGCCCAAGAGACCCAGTACTTC. Its protein product is CASSFTLGKAQETQYF.

This chain connects TRBV5-1 to TRBJ2-5, with D perhaps TRBD1 (6 bases). The ends were cut back, 1 base at V and 4 bases at J, with 11 bases in the middle. CDR3 length: 14 residues. Germline CDR1 SGHRS, CDR2 YFSETQ. The CDR3 protein is CASSLMGAGETQYF. CDR3 nucleotide sequence: TGCGCCAGCAGCTTGATGGGGGCAGGAGAGACCCAGTACTTC.

The chain recombines TRBV18 with TRBJ2-1; the match to TRBD2 covers 8 bases. Germline CDR1 is KGHSH and CDR2 is LQKENI. After removal of 4 bases from V and 2 bases from J, the junction contained 13 bases not matched to a gene. The CDR3 extends over 18 amino acids. The CDR3 nucleotides are TGTGCCAGCTCACGCTTTGCTAGCGGGCTGGAGGCCTACAATGAGCAGTTCTTC. This translates into CASSRFASGLEAYNEQFF. Looking up the rest from reference TRBV18 and TRBJ2-1 gives the full variable domain: NAGVMQNPRHLVRRRGQEARLRCSPMKGHSHVYWYRQLPEEGLKFMVYLQKENIIDESGMPKERFSAEFPKEGPSILRIQQVVRGDSAAYFCASSRFASGLEAYNEQFFGPGTRLTVL.

The chain is built from TRBV19 and TRBJ1-5; a possible D gene is TRBD1 (6 bases). The CDR3 extends over 15 amino acids. The ends were cut back, 3 bases at V and 7 bases at J, with 16 bases in the middle. Germline V gene lookup returns CDR1 LNHDA and CDR2 SQIVND (reference sequence). This chain's CDR3 is CASSIRGRGQQPQHF. The CDR3 DNA reads TGTGCCAGTAGTATTAGGGGAAGGGGACAACAGCCCCAGCATTTT. Using reference TRBV19 and TRBJ1-5 for the parts outside the CDR3, the full variable domain is DGGITQSPKYLFRKEGQNVTLSCEQNLNHDAMYWYRQDPGQGLRLIYYSQIVNDFQKGDIAEGYSVSREKKESFPLTVTSAQKNPTAFYLCASSIRGRGQQPQHFGDGTRLSIL.